This T cell receptor beta chain was captured in a study of blood T cell repertoires in COVID-19. Overall study context: Material from acute and convalescent COVID-19 was sourced from the United States, Italy and Spain.

Per the study methods: Amplification with reference gene primers provided the estimates of nucleated cell counts. Profiled with immunoSEQ multiplex PCR; TCRdb holds only in-frame clones, not every one. V and J calls and clone size follow that table, whereas D and trimming were derived from the DNA. Of 200,000 to 300,000 clones listed, about 90% were seen once; the top ten hold 2.5% to 3.5%. Study members were between roughly 18 and 90 years old and lived in fewer than 30 US regions. Each participant's cohort was designated according to participant-reported clinical history. Trimming stripped 2 bases from V and 5 bases from J, with 9 bases between. The CDR3 contains 13 residues. Looked up from germline, CDR1 is LNHDA and CDR2 is SQIVND (reference sequence).

The chain links TRBV19 to TRBJ2-5; D is uncertain. The sequence derives from a woman in her thirties or forties with acute COVID-19. Sequencing was carried out using PBMCs or T cells enriched from blood (not recorded which). The CDR3 region is CASSIRDSETQYF. The DNA of the CDR3 is TGTGCCAGTAGTATACGTGACTCCGAGACCCAGTACTTC.